These 15 T cell receptor beta chains originate from one sample sequenced in a study of a mutant IDH1 vaccine in newly diagnosed glioma. The sample's time point: week 11, during vaccination. Alongside topical imiquimod, each dose of vaccine comprised 300 ug of mutant IDH1 20-mer peptide. Their antigens are not known. Here immunoSEQ multiplex PCR was the method, and the copy in TCRdb shows in-frame clones only, minus some. The table includes about 130,000 clones, around 80% detected once. This specimen consisted of PBMCs, obtained from a glioma patient whose treatment included an IDH1 peptide vaccine. The receptor source for this set is a man aged 35-49 years with glioma.

The chain couples TRBV27 to TRBJ1-5; 9 bases fit TRBD1. V lost 5 bases, J lost 5 bases, and 7 bases stayed unmatched. This CDR3 has 15 amino acids. Germline V lookup: CDR1 MNHEY, CDR2 SMNVEV (reference sequence). In DNA form, the CDR3 reads TGTGCCAGCAGTGCCTGGGACAGGGTGGATCAGCCCCAGCATTTT. Its protein is CASSAWDRVDQPQHF.

V is TRBV2 and J is TRBJ2-3; D is unresolved. V was pared by 5 bases and J by 3 bases, with 6 bases between. The germline V gene encodes CDR1 SNHLY and CDR2 FYNNEI. The CDR3 is 12 amino acids. CDR3 region: CASSTRTDTQYF. The CDR3 bases are TGTGCCAGCAGTACCAGAACAGATACGCAGTATTTT.

The CDR3 is CASSIDLGGVAEQYF. CDR3 in DNA: TGTGCCAGTAGTATAGATCTTGGAGGGGTGGCAGAGCAGTACTTC. This chain links TRBV19 with TRBJ2-7, with a weak D call TRBD2 (6 bases). V gave up 0 bases and J gave up 7 bases, with 16 bases separating them. CDR1 and CDR2 (germline): LNHDA, SQIVND (reference sequence). The CDR3 is made up of 15 amino acids.

This chain connects TRBV7-2 to TRBJ2-7, with D maybe TRBD2 (6 bases). The CDR3 has 16 amino acids. V was trimmed by 5 bases and J by 0 bases, leaving 17 bases between them. Germline V CDR1 and CDR2: SGHTA, FQGNSA. The CDR3 DNA sequence: TGTGCCAGCAGCCCAAATAGACTAGGGGCCTCCTACGAGCAGTACTTC. Amino acids: CASSPNRLGASYEQYF.

The chain recombines TRBV7-2 with TRBJ1-2; TRBD1 aligns across 7 bases. The V segment lost 4 bases and the J segment 8 bases; nucleotides outside the gene matches: 10. CDR3 length: 14 residues. CDR1 SGHTA and CDR2 FQGNSA come from the germline V gene. CDR3 nucleotide sequence: TGTGCCAGCAGCTCCCGACAGGGATCCCTGGGCTACACCTTC. Protein product: CASSSRQGSLGYTF.

J is TRBJ2-1 and V is TRBV19, with TRBD1 identical over 10 bases. CDR1 and CDR2 from the germline V gene are LNHDA and SQIVND (reference sequence). V dropped 10 bases and J dropped 6; count of bases not matched to a gene: 9. This CDR3 contains 14 residues. Here the CDR3 DNA reads TGTGCCACGATGCGACAGGGGGCAGGCAATGAGCAGTTCTTC. It translates to CATMRQGAGNEQFF.

This chain joins TRBV5-4 and TRBJ2-1, with TRBD2 identical over 7 bases. CDR1 and CDR2 from the germline V gene are SGHNT and YYREEE (reference sequence). This CDR3 contains 16 residues. J lost 7 bases, V lost 4 bases, and 14 bases had no gene match. CDR3 protein: CASSQVLGNSGNEQFF. In DNA form, the CDR3 reads TGTGCCAGCAGCCAAGTTCTGGGTAATAGCGGGAATGAGCAGTTCTTC.

The rearrangement joins TRBV7-6 to TRBJ2-7, with TRBD2 matching over 9 bases. J gave up 6 bases and V 1 base, and 10 bases lay outside the gene matches. There are 16 residues in the CDR3. Germline V gene data show CDR1 as SGHVS and CDR2 as FNYEAQ. CDR3: CASSLGSVSGSTEQYF. CDR3 nucleotides: TGTGCCAGCAGCTTAGGCTCGGTTAGCGGGAGTACCGAGCAGTACTTC.

This sequence joins TRBV2 and TRBJ2-6; D is perhaps TRBD2 (6 bases). With 6 bases removed from V and 0 bases from J, the gap between germline ends came to 12 bases. The length of the CDR3 is 16 residues. Germline V gene data show CDR1 as SNHLY and CDR2 as FYNNEI. Here the CDR3 DNA reads TGTGCCAGCAGGGCGGGGACCTTCTCTGGGGCCAACGTCCTGACTTTC. The encoded protein is CASRAGTFSGANVLTF. The whole variable domain, filled in from reference TRBV2 and TRBJ2-6, reads EPEVTQTPSHQVTQMGQEVILRCVPISNHLYFYWYRQILGQKVEFLVSFYNNEISEKSEIFDDQFSVERPDGSNFTLKIRSTKLEDSAMYFCASRAGTFSGANVLTFGAGSRLTVL.

This rearrangement joins TRBV30 to TRBJ2-5; D may be TRBD1 or TRBD2 (5 bases each). Trimming removed 1 base from V and 5 bases from J, with 11 bases in between. The CDR3 is 13 residues long. CDR1 and CDR2 (germline): GTSNPN, SVGIG (reference sequence). CDR3 sequence: CAWSGGISETQYF. As DNA, the CDR3 is TGTGCCTGGAGTGGGGGGATAAGCGAGACCCAGTACTTC.

The chain combines TRBV7-9 with TRBJ2-6; the match to TRBD1 covers 7 bases. Germline CDR1 reads SEHNR; CDR2 reads FQNEAQ (reference sequence). After removal of 7 bases from V and 0 bases from J, the junction contained 12 bases not matched to a gene. The CDR3 runs 18 residues. Here the CDR3 reads CASTTRTGYGSGANVLTF. CDR3 bases: TGTGCCAGCACCACGCGGACAGGTTATGGCTCTGGGGCCAACGTCCTGACTTTC.

V and J are TRBV9 and TRBJ2-5, with 10 bases lining up with TRBD2. Germline V CDR1 and CDR2: SGDLS, YYNGEE. This CDR3 is built from 15 residues. V gave up 4 bases and J gave up 2 bases; unmatched junction bases: 5. The CDR3 coding sequence is TGTGCCAGCAGCTTCGGACTAGCGGCACAAGAGACCCAGTACTTC. This translates into CASSFGLAAQETQYF.

The chain uses TRBV6-6 and TRBJ1-2; D gene uncertain. Germline CDR1 is MNHNY and CDR2 is SVGAGI (reference sequence). CDR3 length equals 14 residues. V gave up 2 bases and J gave up 5 bases, with 12 bases separating them. CDR3 DNA: TGTGCCAGCAGTTACGCGGAGACGGGGTATGGCTACACCTTC. Residues: CASSYAETGYGYTF.

This clone was observed a handful of times. This sequence joins TRBV19 and TRBJ1-1; D remains ambiguous. Between the trimmed V and J ends, which lost 5 bases and 10 bases, there was a span of 14 bases. Germline assignment: CDR1 LNHDA and CDR2 SQIVND (reference sequence). The CDR3 contains 12 residues. The CDR3 spells CASSPRGMGAFF. In DNA, the CDR3 is TGTGCCAGTAGTCCGAGAGGGATGGGAGCTTTCTTT.

This chain links TRBV28 with TRBJ2-7; 9 nucleotides line up with TRBD1. CDR3 length equals 14 residues. V shed 6 bases, J shed 5 bases, and the junction held 8 bases outside the gene matches. The germline CDR1 and CDR2 sequences are MDHEN and SYDVKM. CDR3: CASRKPGQGHEQYF. CDR3 bases: TGTGCCAGCAGAAAACCGGGACAGGGCCACGAGCAGTACTTC. The entire variable domain, with the rest obtained from reference TRBV28 and TRBJ2-7, is as follows: DVKVTQSSRYLVKRTGEKVFLECVQDMDHENMFWYRQDPGLGLRLIYFSYDVKMKEKGDIPEGYSVSREKKERFSLILESASTNQTSMYLCASRKPGQGHEQYFGPGTRLTVT.